This T cell receptor beta chain was identified during a study of T cell responses to AZD1222 COVID-19 vaccine. Findings and limits, study-wide: Repertoire collection took place solely once the T cell response had peaked.

Libraries were prepared by immunoSEQ multiplex PCR; TCRdb keeps only in-frame clonotypes and omits some of them. The data contain some 100,000 clones, 85% to 90% of them seen just once; the ten biggest clones take up about 7.4%. The CDR3 is 13 amino acids. Trimming took 8 bases from V and 8 from J; bases not matched to a gene: 6. Per germline, CDR1 GTSNPN and CDR2 SVGIG (reference sequence). Regarding this clone: What it recognizes is unknown.

This clonotype originated in an adult who received the AZD1222 COVID-19 vaccine. The source was peripheral blood, collected 28 days after the second AZD1222 dose. The rearrangement joins TRBV30 to TRBJ1-4; 12 positions match TRBD1. The CDR3 loop is CAGTGGPIEKLFF. Written as DNA, the CDR3 is TGTGCCGGGACAGGGGGCCCGATAGAAAAACTGTTTTTT.